This TCR beta chain derives from a study of tumor and adjacent non-tumor tissue in lung cancer. Study overall: Patients were aged roughly 31 to 76, roughly nine men and roughly five women, stage I to III. The study's findings and limits: In normal lung, the top 100 clones were significantly more dominant than in tumor.

RNA was extracted from bulk tissue without any cell sorting. The normal lung tissue was taken more than 3 cm from the tumor edge. A remark on this clonotype: Its target is unknown. A read error may produce the germline difference seen at one junction end.

The CDR3 consists of 15 residues. CDR1 and CDR2 from the germline V gene are MGHRA and YSYEKL. Three rounds of nested PCR, following a modified ARM-PCR protocol, produced the TCRbeta library. From the multiplex PCR reads, TCRdb called clonotypes with MiXCR, one entry per CDR3 protein. Seen here are 90,000 to 100,000 distinct CDR3 sequences, 80% observed once, and the top ten hold 30%. Sequencing was carried out using distant non-tumor lung tissue. The clonotype comes from a man aged 55 to 70 with small cell lung cancer. The rearrangement uses TRBV4-1 and TRBJ1-2; D not resolved. The CDR3 region is CVSSQDPPENYGYTF. In nucleotides, the CDR3 is TGCGTCAGCAGCCAAGATCCCCCAGAGAACTATGGCTACACCTTC.